One and the same sample provided the 6 T cell receptor beta chains below, sequenced in a study of cytomegalovirus exposure and HLA in healthy donors. In the PCR, 60 Vbeta and 13 Jbeta primers were used. TCRdb keeps only in-frame clones here, not all; method: immunoSEQ multiplex PCR. The sample has about 100,000 clones, more than 75% seen once. Material for sequencing was PBMCs. These receptor sequences come from a woman aged 45-59 years in good health and CMV-seropositive.

The chain combines TRBV14 with TRBJ2-1, with a tentative D call TRBD2 (6 bases). The germline CDR1 and CDR2 sequences are SGHDN and FVKESK. V was clipped by 1 base and J by 0 bases, with 16 bases between them. The CDR3 runs to 18 residues. This CDR3 reads CASSQVAGRRSSYNEQFF. CDR3 bases: TGTGCCAGCAGCCAAGTGGCGGGGAGGAGGAGCTCCTACAATGAGCAGTTCTTC.

This rearrangement joins TRBV7-8 to TRBJ2-2; 7 bases are shared with TRBD1. The CDR3 runs 15 residues. Looked up from germline, CDR1 is SGHVS and CDR2 is FQNEAQ. V lost 5 bases, J lost 5 bases, and 8 bases stayed unmatched. The CDR3 DNA reads as TGTGCCAGCAGCCGAGGCAGGGACAGAACCGGGGAGCTGTTTTTT. Translating gives CASSRGRDRTGELFF.

The V gene is TRBV7-9, the J gene TRBJ1-1, with D tentatively TRBD1 (5 bases). The CDR3 is made up of 14 amino acids. Germline CDR1 is SEHNR and CDR2 is FQNEAQ (reference sequence). The ends were cut back, 4 bases at V and 4 bases at J, with 13 bases in the middle. CDR3 sequence reads: CASSSGGELTEAFF. As DNA, the CDR3 is TGTGCCAGCAGCTCGGGGGGGGAACTCACTGAAGCTTTCTTT. The full variable domain, completed using reference TRBV7-9 and TRBJ1-1, is DTGVSQNPRHKITKRGQNVTFRCDPISEHNRLYWYRQTLGQGPEFLTYFQNEAQLEKSRLLSDRFSAERPKGSFSTLEIQRTEQGDSAMYLCASSSGGELTEAFFGQGTRLTVV.

This clone was seen only once. The chain combines TRBV27 with TRBJ2-2, with D perhaps matching TRBD2 (6 bases). Germline values: CDR1 MNHEY, CDR2 SMNVEV (reference sequence). Trimming stripped 7 bases from V and 4 bases from J, with 16 bases between. This CDR3 region has 15 residues. This CDR3 reads CASKGLVNFTGELFF. The CDR3 region has the DNA TGTGCCAGCAAGGGACTCGTCAACTTCACCGGGGAGCTGTTTTTT.

The gene calls are TRBV5-1 and TRBJ2-1, with 11 bases lining up with TRBD1. The CDR3 has 14 residues. With 4 bases clipped from V and 8 bases from J, the junction kept 5 bases outside the gene matches. CDR1 is SGHRS and CDR2 is YFSETQ in the germline V gene. The DNA for the CDR3 is TGCGCCAGCAGCCTCGGACAGGGGGCCTATGAGCAGTTCTTC. This encodes CASSLGQGAYEQFF.

V gene TRBV10-3 combines with J gene TRBJ2-5; TRBD1 might be the D (6 bases). The tail of the sequence fits TRBJ2-7 better, so the J call may be wrong. CDR1 is ENHRY, CDR2 SYGVKD, per germline. The CDR3 extends over 12 amino acids. DNA for the CDR3: TGTGCCATCAGTGAGACAGGGATCGAGCAGTACTTC. Residues: CAISETGIEQYF.